Shown below are 13 T cell receptor beta chains from a single sample sequenced in a study of HIV-infected patients and healthy controls. One entry per CDR3 protein results from TCRdb running MiXCR on the 5' RACE reads. The repertoire consists of tens of thousands of distinct CDR3 sequences, with 15% to 20% occurring once and the leading ten covering 1.4%. Material: CD4+ T cells from blood. These TCRs come from a human donor in good health.

V gene TRBV6-2 or TRBV6-3 combines with J gene TRBJ1-5; 7 bases align to TRBD1. Germline V gene data show CDR1 as MNHEY and CDR2 as SVGEGT. V trimming: 4 bases; J trimming: 7 bases; junction bases outside the gene matches: 4. This CDR3 comprises 13 residues. Here the CDR3 DNA reads TGTGCCAGCAGTTGGACAGGTTTCCAGCCCCAGCATTTT. This encodes CASSWTGFQPQHF.

This clonotype was detected a few times. The chain combines TRBV6-1 with TRBJ1-2; D possibly corresponds to TRBD1 (6 bases). The CDR3 is 15 amino acids. Germline V gene data show CDR1 as MNHNS and CDR2 as SASEGT. With 1 base removed from V and 4 bases from J, the gap between germline ends came to 13 bases. CDR3 sequence: CASSEVWGGAYGYTF. DNA of the CDR3: TGTGCCAGCAGTGAAGTATGGGGGGGCGCCTATGGCTACACCTTC.

Ten or more counts support this clonotype. V and J are TRBV10-3 and TRBJ1-1; D unresolved. Germline CDR1 ENHRY, CDR2 SYGVKD. Trimming removed 4 bases at V and 0 bases at J, with 9 bases between. This CDR3 has 14 amino acids. CDR3 coding DNA: TGTGCCATCAGTGGGCAGATCCTGAACACTGAAGCTTTCTTT. Protein: CAISGQILNTEAFF.

The chain carries TRBV5-1 and TRBJ2-6; TRBD1 is a possible D gene (5 bases). V dropped 0 bases and J dropped 0 bases, with 10 bases sitting between them. The germline gives CDR1 SGHRS, CDR2 YFSETQ. The CDR3 has 17 amino acids. CDR3 loop: CASSLDRLISGANVLTF. CDR3 DNA sequence: TGCGCCAGCAGCTTGGACAGGTTGATCTCTGGGGCCAACGTCCTGACTTTC.

The chain has TRBV20-1 and TRBJ1-4; weak D call: TRBD1 (6 bases). The CDR3 runs 14 residues. In germline, CDR1 is DFQATT, CDR2 SNEGSKA (reference sequence). Deletions cut 0 bases from V and 8 bases from J, with 13 bases between. The CDR3: CSARDGRGGEKLFF. In DNA form, the CDR3 reads TGCAGTGCTAGAGATGGCAGGGGTGGCGAAAAACTGTTTTTT.

In this sample, this clonotype turned up many times. V gene TRBV30 combines with J gene TRBJ1-2, with D possibly being TRBD1 (5 bases). Germline V gene lookup returns CDR1 GTSNPN and CDR2 SVGIG (reference sequence). The germline V and J ends were trimmed by 0 bases and 4 bases, with 6 bases remaining between them. CDR3 length: 12 residues. In nucleotides, the CDR3 is TGTGCCTGGAGTGTGGGACCCTATGGCTACACCTTC. It codes for CAWSVGPYGYTF.

This clonotype was detected ten times or more. This chain connects TRBV3-1 to TRBJ2-3; 13 bases are a match to TRBD2. Trimming removed 6 bases from V and 13 bases from J; junction bases left unmatched: 7. The length of the CDR3 is 13 residues. Germline V gene data show CDR1 as LGHDT and CDR2 as YNNKEL (reference sequence). The CDR3 DNA reads TGTGCCAGCAGTCCTCCACTAGCGGGAGGGAAGTATTTT. The encoded protein is CASSPPLAGGKYF.

The gene calls are TRBV6-6 and TRBJ2-3; the match to TRBD1 covers 10 bases. Per germline, CDR1 MNHNY and CDR2 SVGAGI (reference sequence). V shed 2 bases and J 1 base; nucleotides not matched to a gene: 9. The CDR3 is 18 residues long. The CDR3 sequence is CASSYRRAGQGGTDTQYF. The CDR3 DNA follows: TGTGCCAGCAGTTACCGGAGGGCTGGACAGGGGGGCACAGATACGCAGTATTTT.

This clonotype has a count of ten or more. The V and J genes are TRBV5-1 and TRBJ1-5; D is unclear. The CDR3 totals 13 residues. V lost 0 bases, J lost 5 bases, and 6 bases lay in between. The germline CDR1 and CDR2 sequences are SGHRS and YFSETQ. CDR3 residues: CASSLDVDQPQHF. CDR3 coding DNA: TGCGCCAGCAGCTTGGATGTTGATCAGCCCCAGCATTTT.

This clonotype was counted only a few times. The V gene is TRBV20-1, the J gene TRBJ1-1; D uncertain. The CDR3 has 13 residues. The germline V gene has CDR1 DFQATT and CDR2 SNEGSKA (reference sequence). V lost 5 bases, J lost 4 bases, and 14 bases lay in between. The DNA for the CDR3 is TGCAGTGCTCCCGGGAGAGGCGGCACTGAAGCTTTCTTT. Its protein product is CSAPGRGGTEAFF.

This clonotype was counted ten times or more. The V gene is TRBV6-6, the J gene TRBJ2-7; no firm D call. Germline values: CDR1 MNHNY, CDR2 SVGAGI (reference sequence). This CDR3 region has 14 residues. V was cut by 6 bases and J by 0 bases, with 12 bases left in between. This CDR3 reads CASSQSSSSYEQYF. DNA of the CDR3: TGTGCCAGCAGCCAGAGTTCTTCCTCCTACGAGCAGTACTTC.

This clonotype was seen at least ten times. The CDR3 DNA sequence: TGTGCCAGCAGCGGGACTAGCAGCTACAATGAGCAGTTCTTC. The encoded protein is CASSGTSSYNEQFF. The rearrangement joins TRBV13 to TRBJ2-1, with 9 bases matching TRBD2. V shed 5 bases, J shed 3 bases, and the junction held 2 bases outside the gene matches. The CDR3 extends over 14 amino acids. Germline-derived CDR1 and CDR2 are PRHDT and FYEKMQ (reference sequence). The variable domain in full, with the rest retrieved from reference TRBV13 and TRBJ2-1, is AAGVIQSPRHLIKEKRETATLKCYPIPRHDTVYWYQQGPGQDPQFLISFYEKMQSDKGSIPDRFSAQQFSDYHSELNMSSLELGDSALYFCASSGTSSYNEQFFGPGTRLTVL.

V usage is TRBV12-3 or TRBV12-4 and J usage is TRBJ2-1; 9 bases are a match to TRBD1. The CDR3 runs 16 residues. V trimming: 3 bases; J trimming: 4 bases; junction bases outside the gene matches: 7. The CDR3 sequence: CASSLPRDRVYNEQFF. CDR3 coding DNA: TGTGCCAGCAGTTTGCCCCGGGACAGGGTTTACAATGAGCAGTTCTTC.